The 23 T cell receptor beta chains below come from one sample, sequenced in a study of cytomegalovirus exposure and HLA in healthy donors. The PCR made use of 60 Vbeta and 13 Jbeta primers. The repertoire was sequenced with immunoSEQ multiplex PCR; TCRdb's copy has only in-frame clones and lacks some. In the table there are fewer than 180,000 clones, roughly 63% of which are singletons. The sample was PBMCs. These receptors were taken from a woman aged 55-69 years in good health and CMV-seropositive.

The chain employs TRBV5-6 and TRBJ1-1, with 9 bases lining up with TRBD1. The V segment lost 4 bases and the J segment 5 bases; nucleotides outside the gene matches: 15. Germline CDR1 SGHDT, CDR2 YYEEEE. The CDR3 is made up of 17 amino acids. CDR3 loop: CASSGYRGRQGRTEAFF. In nucleotides, the CDR3 is TGTGCCAGCAGCGGCTACAGGGGGCGCCAGGGGAGGACTGAAGCTTTCTTT.

The chain has TRBV18 and TRBJ2-1; 13 bases map to TRBD2. Germline V lookup: CDR1 KGHSH, CDR2 LQKENI. The J segment lost 4 bases and the V segment lost 6 bases, leaving 9 bases of the junction unmatched. This CDR3 spans 17 amino acids. The CDR3 spells CASSRTSGSLGYNEQFF. The CDR3 nucleotides are TGTGCCAGCTCCAGGACTAGCGGGAGTTTAGGGTACAATGAGCAGTTCTTC.

This clone came up a few times. The chain uses TRBV14 and TRBJ2-7, with TRBD2 matching over 9 bases. Per germline, CDR1 SGHDN and CDR2 FVKESK. The CDR3 sequence is 16 residues long. V lost 1 base and J lost 3; bases outside the gene matches: 7. In DNA, the CDR3 is TGTGCCAGCAGCCAAGTTCTAGCGGGGCCCTACTACGAGCAGTACTTC. Translated, it gives CASSQVLAGPYYEQYF.

The chain is built from TRBV4-1 and TRBJ2-3; TRBD2 aligns across 12 bases. The V gene end was trimmed by 1 base and the J gene end by 3 bases; junction bases not matched to a gene: 5. Germline lookup yields CDR1 MGHRA and CDR2 YSYEKL. The CDR3 has 17 amino acids. The CDR3 protein is CASSQAPSGRGTDTQYF. CDR3 bases: TGCGCCAGCAGCCAAGCCCCTAGCGGGAGGGGAACAGATACGCAGTATTTT.

The chain combines TRBV6-5 with TRBJ2-5; D uncertain. Germline CDR1 is MNHEY and CDR2 is SVGAGI. The V end was cut by 4 bases, the J end by 0 bases, with 6 bases between. The CDR3 runs 13 residues. The CDR3 spells CASSSVDQETQYF. The CDR3 bases are TGTGCCAGCAGTTCGGTCGACCAAGAGACCCAGTACTTC.

The chain combines TRBV11-3 with TRBJ2-4; D possibly corresponds to TRBD2 (6 bases). This CDR3 contains 15 residues. CDR1 is SGHNT, CDR2 YENEEA, per germline. CDR3 sequence (DNA): TGTGCAGGAAGGAGGTATCTAGCGGCCAAAAACATTCAGTACTTC. Translation gives CAGRRYLAAKNIQYF.

The chain combines TRBV27 with TRBJ2-1, with 9 bases matching TRBD1. The CDR3 is 15 amino acids. Germline V gene sequence: CDR1 MNHEY, CDR2 SMNVEV (reference sequence). J was trimmed by 4 bases and V by 5 bases; bases with no gene match: 6. The chain's CDR3 is CASSLQGAIYNEQFF. The CDR3 coding sequence is TGTGCCAGCAGTCTACAGGGGGCAATATACAATGAGCAGTTCTTC.

The J gene is TRBJ2-3, the V gene TRBV28; 9 bases map to TRBD2. Unmatched junction bases numbered 13, after V lost 5 bases and J lost 1 base. The CDR3 length is 18 residues. Looked up from germline, CDR1 is MDHEN and CDR2 is SYDVKM. The CDR3 reads CASSNRAGGPGGTDTQYF. The CDR3 nucleotides are TGTGCCAGCAGTAATCGGGCGGGAGGGCCCGGGGGCACAGATACGCAGTATTTT.

This clone was picked up a small number of times. The chain joins TRBV6-5 to TRBJ1-2; D ambiguous. The CDR3 has 13 amino acids. V lost 3 bases and J lost 3, with 8 bases in between. In germline, CDR1 is MNHEY, CDR2 SVGAGI. CDR3 sequence reads: CASSYWRDYGYTF. Here the CDR3 DNA reads TGTGCCAGCAGTTATTGGAGAGACTATGGCTACACCTTC.

V usage is TRBV4-1 and J usage is TRBJ2-5; 9 nucleotides line up with TRBD1. The DNA end lines up better with TRBJ2-7; the J call may be wrong. The CDR3 has 16 amino acids. The germline V gene has CDR1 MGHRA and CDR2 YSYEKL. The CDR3 DNA sequence: TGCGCCAGCAGCCAAGATTACCCGGGACAGGGTAACGAGCAGTACTTC. Encoded protein: CASSQDYPGQGNEQYF.

This sequence joins TRBV7-6 and TRBJ2-3; 7 bases are shared with TRBD2. Trimming removed 4 bases from V and 3 bases from J; junction bases left unmatched: 13. The CDR3 covers 17 residues. The germline V gene has CDR1 SGHVS and CDR2 FNYEAQ. CDR3 residues: CASSSEVFTGGTDTQYF. DNA for the CDR3: TGTGCCAGCAGCTCTGAGGTTTTCACGGGAGGTACAGATACGCAGTATTTT. Complete variable domain (other parts from reference TRBV7-6 and TRBJ2-3): GAGVSQSPRYKVTKRGQDVALRCDPISGHVSLYWYRQALGQGPEFLTYFNYEAQQDKSGLPNDRFSAERPEGSISTLTIQRTEQRDSAMYRCASSSEVFTGGTDTQYFGPGTRLTVL.

In nucleotides, the CDR3 is TGTGCCAGCAGTTCTCAGATGAACACTGAAGCTTTCTTT. Translated: CASSSQMNTEAFF. The chain has TRBV11-3 and TRBJ1-1; D is unclear. The CDR3 has 13 residues. V lost 6 bases and J lost 0, with 8 bases in between. Per the germline V gene, CDR1 is SGHNT and CDR2 is YENEEA. Full variable domain (missing parts from reference TRBV11-3 and TRBJ1-1): EAGVVQSPRYKIIEKKQPVAFWCNPISGHNTLYWYLQNLGQGPELLIRYENEEAVDDSQLPKDRFSAERLKGVDSTLKIQPAELGDSAVYLCASSSQMNTEAFFGQGTRLTVV.

This sequence joins TRBV29-1 and TRBJ2-7; 8 nucleotides match TRBD1. Looked up from germline, CDR1 is SQVTM and CDR2 is ANQGSEA. With 6 bases clipped from V and 3 bases from J, the junction kept 7 bases outside the gene matches. The CDR3 consists of 13 residues. This CDR3 is CSVMPGQGYEQYF. As DNA, the CDR3 is TGCAGCGTAATGCCCGGACAGGGCTACGAGCAGTACTTC.

The CDR3 DNA follows: TGTGCCAGCAGTGATAAGGTTAGCGGGAGCTACGAGCAGTACTTC. This encodes CASSDKVSGSYEQYF. The chain uses TRBV6-1 and TRBJ2-7; TRBD2 aligns across 9 bases. Germline V gives CDR1 MNHNS, CDR2 SASEGT. This CDR3 comprises 15 residues. The V segment lost 3 bases and the J segment 3 bases; nucleotides outside the gene matches: 6.

The rearrangement joins TRBV13 to TRBJ2-1; D ambiguous. The CDR3 has 12 amino acids. V was clipped by 9 bases and J by 7 bases, with 13 bases between them. Germline CDR1 is PRHDT and CDR2 is FYEKMQ (reference sequence). CDR3 in DNA: TGTGCCAGTACGCGGCAATATAATGAGCAGTTCTTC. It encodes CASTRQYNEQFF.

This clone was seen a few times. The genes are TRBV6-1 and TRBJ1-4; TRBD1 matches at 9 bases. Germline CDR1 reads MNHNS; CDR2 reads SASEGT. The V and J ends lost 3 bases and 10 bases, in that order; junction bases with no gene match: 12. This CDR3 has 16 amino acids. The CDR3, as DNA: TGTGCCAGCAGTGAGAACTCGGGACAGGGAGGATCAAAACTGTTTTTT. Its translation: CASSENSGQGGSKLFF.

This rearrangement joins TRBV25-1 to TRBJ2-7; 10 bases fit TRBD2. Looked up from germline, CDR1 is MGHDK and CDR2 is SYGVNS. The CDR3 sequence is 14 residues long. V lost 5 bases, J lost 7 bases, and 8 bases stayed unmatched. The CDR3 region has the DNA TGTGCCAGCAGTAGGCTAGCGGGAGTGGAAGAGCAGTACTTC. This sequence encodes CASSRLAGVEEQYF.

This clone was recorded a few times. The J gene is TRBJ1-1, the V gene TRBV7-9, with D tentatively TRBD1 (5 bases). This CDR3 region has 12 residues. CDR1 is SEHNR, CDR2 FQNEAQ, per germline (reference sequence). Trimming left V 10 bases short and J 7 bases short, with 16 bases between. In nucleotides, the CDR3 is TGTGCCATCGAATCGGAGGGGTATGAAGCTTTCTTT. Translating it yields CAIESEGYEAFF.

This chain uses TRBV19 with TRBJ1-1; TRBD1 matches at 10 bases. The germline V gene has CDR1 LNHDA and CDR2 SQIVND (reference sequence). The CDR3 is 17 amino acids. The ends lost 5 bases at V and 1 base at J; junction bases unmatched: 10. In nucleotides, the CDR3 is TGTGCCAGTAGTTCCTTCCCGGGACAGGGGAAGAACACTGAAGCTTTCTTT. This sequence encodes CASSSFPGQGKNTEAFF.

The sample holds a few counts of this clone. Other nucleotide sequences from this sample produce the same CDR3. The chain couples TRBV6-6 to TRBJ1-1; D perhaps matches TRBD1 (5 bases). In germline, CDR1 is MNHNY, CDR2 SVGAGI (reference sequence). V was shortened by 5 bases and J by 5 bases, with 15 bases between the two germline ends. There are 14 residues in the CDR3. CDR3 DNA sequence: TGTGCCAGCAGTCCCCCAGGGTTTGAGACTGAAGCTTTCTTT. Translated, it gives CASSPPGFETEAFF.

This chain links TRBV9 with TRBJ1-6, with D possibly being TRBD1 (5 bases). CDR3 length: 15 residues. CDR1 SGDLS and CDR2 YYNGEE come from the germline V gene. Trimming stripped 0 bases from V and 8 bases from J, with 12 bases between. The CDR3 protein is CASSVGGGVDSPLHF. The CDR3 DNA follows: TGTGCCAGCAGCGTAGGTGGGGGGGTGGATTCACCCCTCCACTTT.

CDR3 DNA sequence: TGTGCCAGCAGTCCCCCCGTACTTGAACGATCTGGAGGTCACAATGAGCAGTTCTTC. Its translation is CASSPPVLERSGGHNEQFF. The chain has TRBV27 and TRBJ2-1, with D possibly TRBD2 on 5 matching bases. The CDR3 sequence is 19 residues long. Germline V gene sequence: CDR1 MNHEY, CDR2 SMNVEV (reference sequence). The V end was cut by 5 bases, the J end by 5 bases, with 28 bases between.

The CDR3 bases are TGTGCCAGCAGCCAATCCCCCGGGACTAGCGGGAAAGGTGCCAATGAGCAGTTCTTC. Translated, it gives CASSQSPGTSGKGANEQFF. V gene TRBV4-2 combines with J gene TRBJ2-1; 13 bases fit TRBD2. Germline lookup yields CDR1 LGHNA and CDR2 YNFKEQ. V shed 2 bases and J 6 bases; nucleotides not matched to a gene: 13. The CDR3 consists of 19 residues.